This TCR beta chain was sequenced during a study of T-cell memory formation after mild COVID-19. Study-wide results and limits: Contracting clones, day 15 to 85, had balanced CD4/CD8, and later expanders favored CD4+. Memory from before infection featured some responding clones, which suggests cross-reactive memory joined.

This clonotype was seen only a few times. Its antigen is unidentified. This CDR3 region has 17 residues. The germline V and J ends were trimmed by 1 base and 0 bases, with 10 bases remaining between them. A 5'RACE reaction primed in the constant segment made cDNA libraries of TCR alpha and TCR beta, and these carried sample barcodes and UMIs. From the 5' RACE reads, TCRdb called clonotypes with MiXCR, one entry per CDR3 protein. This sample carries roughly 450,000 distinct CDR3 sequences, about 20% of them seen once, and the ten largest clones take 10% to 15%. Specimen: PBMCs or a T cell subset sorted from them (not recorded which). The receptor was isolated from an adult woman who had mild COVID-19 (a few samples of this study predate the infection). Cell type and time point are not known. The genes are TRBV12-3 or TRBV12-4 and TRBJ2-6; D is unclear. This CDR3 reads CASSLGQVLSGANVLTF. For the CDR3, the DNA is TGTGCCAGCAGTTTAGGTCAGGTGCTCTCTGGGGCCAACGTCCTGACTTTC.